Below, 25 T cell receptor beta chains from the same sample are listed, as sequenced in a study of blood T cell repertoires in COVID-19 (TCRdb year 2020). The library was produced with the immunoSEQ multiplex PCR assay. Held by TCRdb, this immuneACCESS table contains in-frame sequences only and omits some clones. Under half of the omission traces to an unresolved V gene where checked; the cause of the rest is unknown. This sample is represented by more than 150,000 clones; approximately 86% of them were singletons. The ten largest clonotypes hold approximately 0.5% of the sample. What was sequenced was peripheral blood. These receptors all come from a man between 60 and 75 years old with COVID-19, enrolled during active disease.

The rearrangement uses TRBV5-6 and TRBJ1-2; 11 bases are a match to TRBD1. The CDR3 runs to 13 residues. Germline V gives CDR1 SGHDT, CDR2 YYEEEE. V trimming: 10 bases; J trimming: 4 bases; junction bases outside the gene matches: 6. CDR3 nucleotide sequence: TGTGCCTCCGGGACAGGGGGTGTCTATGGCTACACCTTC. Translating gives CASGTGGVYGYTF.

The chain carries TRBV6-5 and TRBJ1-3; 9 nucleotides match TRBD1. Germline-derived CDR1 and CDR2 are MNHEY and SVGAGI. The length of the CDR3 is 15 residues. Trimming cost V 5 bases and J 4 bases; bases outside gene matches: 6. The CDR3 DNA reads TGTGCCAGCAGTAATGGACAGGGGTTAGGAAACACCATATATTTT. The encoded protein is CASSNGQGLGNTIYF.

The genes are TRBV14 and TRBJ1-1; D possibly corresponds to TRBD1 (6 bases). The V end was cut by 4 bases, the J end by 7 bases, with 16 bases between. CDR1 is SGHDN and CDR2 is FVKESK in the germline V gene. This CDR3 is built from 14 residues. Here the CDR3 DNA reads TGTGCCAGCAGCCGAGAAAGAGGGGGATTTGAAGCTTTCTTT. This translates into CASSRERGGFEAFF.

This clone was recorded only once. The rearrangement uses TRBV5-6 and TRBJ1-1; possible D gene TRBD1, 6 bases. Germline loops: CDR1 SGHDT, CDR2 YYEEEE. The CDR3 sequence is 17 residues long. Trimming pared 0 bases from V and 4 bases from J, leaving 19 bases between. In nucleotides, the CDR3 is TGTGCCAGCAGCTTGGAACAGGGAAGGGTGAAGACCACTGAAGCTTTCTTT. It translates to CASSLEQGRVKTTEAFF.

This rearrangement joins TRBV7-2 to TRBJ2-3, with 8 positions matching TRBD1. V lost 2 bases to trimming and J lost 1 base; unmatched junction nucleotides: 14. Germline V gene lookup returns CDR1 SGHTA and CDR2 FQGNSA. The CDR3 consists of 19 residues. In nucleotides, the CDR3 is TGTGCCAGCAGCTTAAGCAGCAGGGGGCATGGTGTGGGCACAGATACGCAGTATTTT. Amino acid sequence: CASSLSSRGHGVGTDTQYF.

The genes are TRBV11-2 and TRBJ2-2; unclear D gene. CDR1 is SGHAT and CDR2 is FQNNGV in the germline V gene. V lost 0 bases, J lost 6 bases, and 8 bases lay in between. The CDR3 runs to 14 residues. The CDR3 DNA reads as TGTGCCAGCAGCTTAGAGACTGCGTCCGGGGAGCTGTTTTTT. It is translated as CASSLETASGELFF.

The V call is TRBV19, the J call TRBJ2-3; TRBD1 matches at 9 bases. Unmatched junction bases numbered 7, after V lost 6 bases and J lost 0 bases. Germline V gene data show CDR1 as LNHDA and CDR2 as SQIVND (reference sequence). CDR3 length equals 16 residues. The CDR3 bases are TGTGCCAGTAGGCCGACAGGGGGAACTAGCACAGATACGCAGTATTTT. Translating it yields CASRPTGGTSTDTQYF.

This clone was seen just once. An end of the junction does not agree with germline; a read error may underlie this. The CDR3 is CASSETSGSNFF. DNA for the CDR3: TGTGCCAGTAGTGAAACTAGCGGGAGCAATTTCTTC. The chain is built from TRBV19 and TRBJ2-7; 11 bases line up with TRBD2. Germline-derived CDR1 and CDR2 are LNHDA and SQIVND (reference sequence). The CDR3 is 12 residues long.

The rearrangement joins TRBV11-3 to TRBJ2-2; D remains unclear. The V end lost 6 bases, the J end lost 8 bases, and 7 bases lay between the germline ends. Germline V CDR1 and CDR2: SGHNT, YENEEA. The CDR3 is 11 residues long. DNA of the CDR3: TGTGCCAGCAGATCAGGAGGGGAGCTGTTTTTT. As protein: CASRSGGELFF. Using reference TRBV11-3 and TRBJ2-2 for the parts outside the CDR3, the full variable domain is EAGVVQSPRYKIIEKKQPVAFWCNPISGHNTLYWYLQNLGQGPELLIRYENEEAVDDSQLPKDRFSAERLKGVDSTLKIQPAELGDSAVYLCASRSGGELFFGEGSRLTVL.

J is TRBJ1-2 and V is TRBV25-1, with a weak D call TRBD1 (6 bases). Germline assignment: CDR1 MGHDK and CDR2 SYGVNS. V was pared by 4 bases and J by 4 bases, with 13 bases between. This CDR3 is built from 14 residues. In DNA, the CDR3 is TGTGCCAGCAGTGGATTGGACAGAGGCTATGGCTACACCTTC. Its protein product is CASSGLDRGYGYTF.

Turning to this clone: The same CDR3 is also encoded by other DNA sequences in this sample. The chain combines TRBV5-1 with TRBJ2-6; 7 bases are a match to TRBD1. CDR3 length: 15 amino acids. The V gene end was trimmed by 2 bases and the J gene end by 2 bases; junction bases not matched to a gene: 1. The germline gives CDR1 SGHRS, CDR2 YFSETQ. CDR3 amino acids: CASSLTGAGANVLTF. The CDR3 bases are TGCGCCAGCAGCTTAACAGGGGCTGGGGCCAACGTCCTGACTTTC. The full variable domain, rest sourced from reference TRBV5-1 and TRBJ2-6, is KAGVTQTPRYLIKTRGQQVTLSCSPISGHRSVSWYQQTPGQGLQFLFEYFSETQRNKGNFPGRFSGRQFSNSRSEMNVSTLELGDSALYLCASSLTGAGANVLTFGAGSRLTVL.

V usage is TRBV9 and J usage is TRBJ2-5; tentatively, D is TRBD2 (5 bases). The V end lost 1 base, the J end lost 2 bases, and 12 bases lay between the germline ends. This CDR3 contains 15 residues. From germline, CDR1 is SGDLS and CDR2 YYNGEE. The CDR3, as DNA: TGTGCCAGCAGCGTATCGGAACGGGAACAAGAGACCCAGTACTTC. Its translation: CASSVSEREQETQYF.

V is TRBV5-1 and J is TRBJ2-1; 10 positions match TRBD2. The CDR3 is 18 residues long. V lost 0 bases and J lost 12; bases outside the gene matches: 18. Germline V gives CDR1 SGHRS, CDR2 YFSETQ. The CDR3 DNA sequence: TGCGCCAGCAGCTTGGGGGGGTCACTAGCGGGACGCAATGACGCGCAGTTCTTC. Amino acids: CASSLGGSLAGRNDAQFF.

The genes are TRBV6-5 and TRBJ1-1, with D possibly being TRBD1 (6 bases). V was trimmed by 2 bases and J by 0 bases, leaving 10 bases between them. The CDR3 is 15 amino acids. CDR1 is MNHEY and CDR2 is SVGAGI in the germline V gene. The CDR3 loop reads CASSYAGTLNTEAFF. The CDR3 region has the DNA TGTGCCAGCAGTTACGCCGGGACATTGAACACTGAAGCTTTCTTT.

The DNA for the CDR3 is TGTGCCAGCAGCTTACTCGGGACAGGGACTAGCGGGACCTCCTACGAGCAGTACTTC. Residues: CASSLLGTGTSGTSYEQYF. V gene TRBV11-2 combines with J gene TRBJ2-7; 13 nucleotides agree with TRBD2. The germline CDR1 and CDR2 sequences are SGHAT and FQNNGV. With 2 bases clipped from V and 0 bases from J, the junction kept 10 bases outside the gene matches. CDR3 size: 19 residues.

The chain uses TRBV18 and TRBJ2-1, with TRBD2 identical over 8 bases. The V gene's germline CDR1 is KGHSH and CDR2 LQKENI. The CDR3 consists of 16 residues. The V and J ends lost 0 bases and 3 bases, in that order; junction bases with no gene match: 4. As DNA, the CDR3 is TGTGCCAGCTCACCACCCATTCGGGGGGGCTACAATGAGCAGTTCTTC. Translation: CASSPPIRGGYNEQFF.

J is TRBJ2-3 and V is TRBV5-1; 9 nucleotides align to TRBD2. Trimming took 7 bases from V and 1 from J; bases not matched to a gene: 4. Germline V gene sequence: CDR1 SGHRS, CDR2 YFSETQ. This CDR3 comprises 14 residues. The chain's CDR3 is CASHIAGGTDTQYF. CDR3 nucleotide sequence: TGCGCCAGCCATATAGCGGGGGGCACAGATACGCAGTATTTT.

V is TRBV6-2 or TRBV6-3 and J is TRBJ2-5; the match to TRBD2 covers 12 bases. The trim removed 4 bases at V and 4 bases at J, leaving 16 bases unmatched. The CDR3 runs 19 residues. Germline V gives CDR1 MNHEY, CDR2 SVGEGT. The CDR3 nucleotides are TGTGCCAGCAGTTTACGATGGGTAGGGCTAGCGGGAGGGCGAGAGACCCAGTACTTC. This translates into CASSLRWVGLAGGRETQYF.

The rearrangement joins TRBV5-5 to TRBJ2-2; D might be TRBD2 (5 bases). This CDR3 spans 18 amino acids. V lost 4 bases and J lost 8, with 27 bases in between. The germline V gene encodes CDR1 SGHKS and CDR2 YYEKEE (reference sequence). CDR3 loop: CASSTYDYQTPSKGELFF. The DNA for the CDR3 is TGTGCCAGCAGCACATACGACTACCAAACCCCGTCCAAGGGGGAGCTGTTTTTT.

This chain joins TRBV19 and TRBJ2-2; TRBD1 matches at 7 bases. This CDR3 is 14 amino acids long. J was trimmed by 1 base and V by 5 bases; bases with no gene match: 1. Germline values: CDR1 LNHDA, CDR2 SQIVND (reference sequence). Here the CDR3 reads CASSWTGNTGELFF. In DNA form, the CDR3 reads TGTGCCAGTAGTTGGACAGGGAACACCGGGGAGCTGTTTTTT.

The V call is TRBV30, the J call TRBJ2-1, with 11 bases fitting TRBD2. The germline CDR1 and CDR2 sequences are GTSNPN and SVGIG (reference sequence). Trimming cost V 2 bases and J 2 bases; bases outside gene matches: 2. This CDR3 contains 15 residues. The DNA for the CDR3 is TGTGCCTGGAGTCTAGCGGGAGGACCCTACAATGAGCAGTTCTTC. Its translation is CAWSLAGGPYNEQFF.

The chain uses TRBV19 and TRBJ1-5; D uncertain. CDR1 is LNHDA, CDR2 SQIVND, per germline (reference sequence). Trimming took 10 bases from V and 4 from J, leaving 20 bases between them. The CDR3 length is 15 residues. Written as DNA, the CDR3 is TGTGCCACTACCCAGCTTGGGCAACCTAATCAGCCCCAGCATTTT. This translates into CATTQLGQPNQPQHF.

The V gene is TRBV28, the J gene TRBJ1-2; D is ambiguous. Trimming took off 6 bases at V and 2 bases at J, with 22 bases between the two ends. The CDR3 is 17 amino acids. Germline CDR1 reads MDHEN; CDR2 reads SYDVKM. In DNA form, the CDR3 reads TGTGCCAGCAGCCCGGGAGGAATGATCGGGCAGAACTATGGCTACACCTTC. Its protein is CASSPGGMIGQNYGYTF.

This rearrangement joins TRBV28 to TRBJ1-2; 7 nucleotides match TRBD1. V was pared by 5 bases and J by 5 bases, with 8 bases of the junction left unmatched. Germline V gene data show CDR1 as MDHEN and CDR2 as SYDVKM. The CDR3 consists of 14 residues. CDR3 in amino acids: CASSRQGSSYGYTF. Here the CDR3 DNA reads TGTGCCAGCAGTCGACAGGGAAGCTCATATGGCTACACCTTC.

The chain carries TRBV28 and TRBJ1-5; the D gene is possibly TRBD1 (6 bases). V was trimmed by 4 bases and J by 9 bases, leaving 19 bases between them. Germline CDR1 is MDHEN and CDR2 is SYDVKM. The CDR3 runs 15 residues. For the CDR3, the DNA is TGTGCCAGCAGTTCACAGGACAGTAAGATCAGGCCCCAGCATTTT. Translation gives CASSSQDSKIRPQHF.